The clone carrying this T cell receptor beta chain was observed a handful of times. What it binds is unknown. The PCR contained 60 Vbeta and 13 Jbeta primers. The method was immunoSEQ multiplex PCR; TCRdb's version includes in-frame clones alone and lacks a portion of them. The sample gives some 140,000 clones, around 72% of which show up once; 4.2% is in the top ten. The data are from a study of cytomegalovirus exposure and HLA in healthy donors. Study-level background: Unique TCR beta sequences numbering approximately 120 million came from around 180 million T cells in an earlier analysis. Inside one of the first data releases sat 75 million to 100 million unique TCRs taken from HLA-typed donors. Study-level findings and limits: Among TCR sequences, most were rare, though some public TCRs appeared in many donors. Per a prior analysis, the majority of TCR beta V segments were productive roughly 90% or roughly 30% of the time.

V was pared by 4 bases and J by 1 base, with 11 bases between. Germline CDR1 SGHNT, CDR2 YYREEE (reference sequence). This CDR3 has 14 amino acids. The TCR sequence derives from a man aged 50 to 59 in good health and CMV-seropositive. The sequencing sample was made of PBMCs. The V and J genes are TRBV5-4 and TRBJ2-5, with D perhaps matching TRBD1 (5 bases). The CDR3 DNA reads as TGTGCCAGCAGCCCGGGTGGGGCCCAAGAGACCCAGTACTTC. Residues: CASSPGGAQETQYF.